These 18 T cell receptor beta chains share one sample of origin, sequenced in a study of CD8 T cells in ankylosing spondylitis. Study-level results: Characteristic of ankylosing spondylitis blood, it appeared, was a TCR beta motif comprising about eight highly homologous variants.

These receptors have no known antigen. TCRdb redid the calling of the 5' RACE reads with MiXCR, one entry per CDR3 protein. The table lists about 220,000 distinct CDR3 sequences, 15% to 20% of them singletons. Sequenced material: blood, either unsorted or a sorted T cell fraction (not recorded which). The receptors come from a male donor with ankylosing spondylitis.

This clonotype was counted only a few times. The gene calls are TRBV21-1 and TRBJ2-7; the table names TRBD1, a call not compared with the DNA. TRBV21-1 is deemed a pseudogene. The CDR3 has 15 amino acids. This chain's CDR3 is CASSENRGPHYEQYF. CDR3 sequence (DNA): TGTGCCAGCAGCGAAAACAGGGGCCCCCACTACGAGCAGTACTTC.

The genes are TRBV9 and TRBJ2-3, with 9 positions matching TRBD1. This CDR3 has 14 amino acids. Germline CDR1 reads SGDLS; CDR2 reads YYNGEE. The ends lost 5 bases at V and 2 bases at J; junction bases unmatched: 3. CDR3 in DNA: TGTGCCAGCAGTACAGGGGGCACCACAGATACGCAGTATTTT. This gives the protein CASSTGGTTDTQYF.

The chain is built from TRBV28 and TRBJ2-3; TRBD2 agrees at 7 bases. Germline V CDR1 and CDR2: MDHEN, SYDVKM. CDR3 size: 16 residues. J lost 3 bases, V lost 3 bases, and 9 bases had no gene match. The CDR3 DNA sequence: TGTGCCAGCAGTTTTGGAGGCGTGGGAGGGACAGATACGCAGTATTTT. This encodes CASSFGGVGGTDTQYF.

CDR3 nucleotide sequence: TGTGCCAGCAGTCCCTGGAGGGGAGAATTGAACACTGAAGCTTTCTTT. Encoded protein: CASSPWRGELNTEAFF. This chain connects TRBV12-3 or TRBV12-4 to TRBJ1-1; maybe TRBD1 (5 bases). V lost 5 bases to trimming and J lost 0 bases, with 16 bases between them. The CDR3 spans 16 residues.

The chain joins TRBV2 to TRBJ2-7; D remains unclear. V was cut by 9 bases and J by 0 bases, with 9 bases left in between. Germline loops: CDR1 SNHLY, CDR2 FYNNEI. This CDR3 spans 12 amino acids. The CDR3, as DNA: TGTGCCAGGTTTGTTAGCTCCTACGAGCAGTACTTC. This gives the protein CARFVSSYEQYF.

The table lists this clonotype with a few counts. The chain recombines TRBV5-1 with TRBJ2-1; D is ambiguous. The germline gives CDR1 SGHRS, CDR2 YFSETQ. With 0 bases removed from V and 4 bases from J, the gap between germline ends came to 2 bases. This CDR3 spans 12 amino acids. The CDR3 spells CASSLVYNEQFF. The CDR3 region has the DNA TGCGCCAGCAGCTTGGTTTACAATGAGCAGTTCTTC.

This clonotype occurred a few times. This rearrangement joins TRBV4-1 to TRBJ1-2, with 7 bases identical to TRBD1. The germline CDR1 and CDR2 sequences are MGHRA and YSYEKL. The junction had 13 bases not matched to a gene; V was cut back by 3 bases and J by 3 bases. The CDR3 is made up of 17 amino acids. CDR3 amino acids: CASSQAPGQRSDYGYTF. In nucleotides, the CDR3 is TGCGCCAGCAGCCAGGCCCCGGGACAGCGATCAGACTATGGCTACACCTTC.

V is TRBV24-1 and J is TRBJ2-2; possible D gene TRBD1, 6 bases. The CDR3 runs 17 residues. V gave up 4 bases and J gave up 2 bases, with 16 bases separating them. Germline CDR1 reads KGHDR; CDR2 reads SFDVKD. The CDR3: CATSDRDTYSNTGELFF. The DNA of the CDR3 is TGTGCCACCAGTGACCGGGACACTTACTCCAACACCGGGGAGCTGTTTTTT.

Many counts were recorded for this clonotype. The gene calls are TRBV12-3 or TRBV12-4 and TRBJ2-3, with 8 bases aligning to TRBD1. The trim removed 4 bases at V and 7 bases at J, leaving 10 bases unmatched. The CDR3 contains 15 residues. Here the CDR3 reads CASSSTGTGPNTQYF. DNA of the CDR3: TGTGCCAGCAGTTCCACCGGGACAGGCCCAAATACGCAGTATTTT.

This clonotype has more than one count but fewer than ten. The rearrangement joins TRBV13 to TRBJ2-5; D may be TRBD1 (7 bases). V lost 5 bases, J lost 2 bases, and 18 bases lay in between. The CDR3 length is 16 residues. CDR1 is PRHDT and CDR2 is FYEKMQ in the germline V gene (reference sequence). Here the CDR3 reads CASSPAGGTLQETQYF. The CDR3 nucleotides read TGTGCCAGCAGCCCCGCAGGGGGGACCCTTCAAGAGACCCAGTACTTC.

CDR3 sequence: CASSQRVAGPNEQFF. The CDR3 bases are TGCGCCAGCAGCCAACGGGTAGCGGGTCCCAATGAGCAGTTCTTC. The gene calls are TRBV4-1 and TRBJ2-1; 7 bases match TRBD2. Unmatched junction bases numbered 7, after V lost 2 bases and J lost 6 bases. The CDR3 contains 15 residues. Germline loops: CDR1 MGHRA, CDR2 YSYEKL.

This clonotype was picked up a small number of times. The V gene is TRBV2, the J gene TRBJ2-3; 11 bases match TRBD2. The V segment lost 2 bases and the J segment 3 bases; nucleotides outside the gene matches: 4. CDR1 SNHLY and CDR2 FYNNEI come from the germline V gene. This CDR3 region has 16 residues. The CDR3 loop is CASSEWASGRTDTQYF. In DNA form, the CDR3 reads TGTGCCAGCAGTGAATGGGCTAGCGGGAGGACAGATACGCAGTATTTT.

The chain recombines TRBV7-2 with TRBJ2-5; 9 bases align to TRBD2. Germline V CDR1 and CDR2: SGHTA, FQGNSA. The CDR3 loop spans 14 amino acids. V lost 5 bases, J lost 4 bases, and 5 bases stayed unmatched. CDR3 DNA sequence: TGTGCCAGCAGCATTAGCGGGAGTAGAGAGACCCAGTACTTC. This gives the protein CASSISGSRETQYF.

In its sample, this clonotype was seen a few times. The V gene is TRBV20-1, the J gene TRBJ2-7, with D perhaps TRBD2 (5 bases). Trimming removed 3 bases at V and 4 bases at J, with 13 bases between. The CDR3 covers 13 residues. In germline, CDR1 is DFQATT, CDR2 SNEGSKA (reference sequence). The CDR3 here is CSASKAEQYEQYF. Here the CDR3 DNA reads TGCAGTGCTAGTAAAGCGGAACAATACGAGCAGTACTTC.

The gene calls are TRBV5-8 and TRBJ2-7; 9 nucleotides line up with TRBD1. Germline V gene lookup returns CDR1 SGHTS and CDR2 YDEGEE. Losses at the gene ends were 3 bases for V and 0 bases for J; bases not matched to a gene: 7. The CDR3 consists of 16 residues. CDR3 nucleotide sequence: TGTGCCAGCAGCTCCCCGGGACAGGGTTCCTCCTACGAGCAGTACTTC. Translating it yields CASSSPGQGSSYEQYF.

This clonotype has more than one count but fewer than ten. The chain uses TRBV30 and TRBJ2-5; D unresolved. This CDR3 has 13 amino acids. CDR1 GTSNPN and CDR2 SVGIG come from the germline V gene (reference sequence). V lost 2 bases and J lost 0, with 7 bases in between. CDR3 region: CAWSKGNQETQYF. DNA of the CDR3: TGTGCCTGGAGTAAAGGGAACCAAGAGACCCAGTACTTC.

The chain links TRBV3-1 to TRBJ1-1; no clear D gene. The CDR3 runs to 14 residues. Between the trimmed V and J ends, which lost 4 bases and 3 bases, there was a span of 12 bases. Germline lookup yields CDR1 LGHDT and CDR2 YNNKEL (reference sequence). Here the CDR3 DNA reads TGTGCCAGCAGCCCTGTCCCGGGCCACACTGAAGCTTTCTTT. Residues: CASSPVPGHTEAFF.

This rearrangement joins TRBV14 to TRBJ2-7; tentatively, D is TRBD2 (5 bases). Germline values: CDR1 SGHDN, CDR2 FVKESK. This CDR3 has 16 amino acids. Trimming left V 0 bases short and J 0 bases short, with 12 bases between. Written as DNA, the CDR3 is TGTGCCAGCAGCCAAGAGGGGAGCGGTAGCTCCTACGAGCAGTACTTC. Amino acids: CASSQEGSGSSYEQYF.